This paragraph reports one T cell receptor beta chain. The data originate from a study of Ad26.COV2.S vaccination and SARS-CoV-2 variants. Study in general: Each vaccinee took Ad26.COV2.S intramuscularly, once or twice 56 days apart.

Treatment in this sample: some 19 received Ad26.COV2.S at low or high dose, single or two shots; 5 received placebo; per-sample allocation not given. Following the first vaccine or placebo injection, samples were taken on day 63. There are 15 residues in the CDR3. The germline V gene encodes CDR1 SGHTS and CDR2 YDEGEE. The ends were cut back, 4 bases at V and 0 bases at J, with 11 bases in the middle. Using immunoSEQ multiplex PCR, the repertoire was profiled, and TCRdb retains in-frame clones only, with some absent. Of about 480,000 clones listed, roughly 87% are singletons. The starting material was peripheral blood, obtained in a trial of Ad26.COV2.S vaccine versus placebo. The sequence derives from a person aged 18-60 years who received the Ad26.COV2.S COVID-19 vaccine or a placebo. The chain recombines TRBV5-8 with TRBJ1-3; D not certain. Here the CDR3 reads CASSRGVDSGNTIYF. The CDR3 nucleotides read TGTGCCAGCAGCCGTGGGGTTGACTCTGGAAACACCATATATTTT.